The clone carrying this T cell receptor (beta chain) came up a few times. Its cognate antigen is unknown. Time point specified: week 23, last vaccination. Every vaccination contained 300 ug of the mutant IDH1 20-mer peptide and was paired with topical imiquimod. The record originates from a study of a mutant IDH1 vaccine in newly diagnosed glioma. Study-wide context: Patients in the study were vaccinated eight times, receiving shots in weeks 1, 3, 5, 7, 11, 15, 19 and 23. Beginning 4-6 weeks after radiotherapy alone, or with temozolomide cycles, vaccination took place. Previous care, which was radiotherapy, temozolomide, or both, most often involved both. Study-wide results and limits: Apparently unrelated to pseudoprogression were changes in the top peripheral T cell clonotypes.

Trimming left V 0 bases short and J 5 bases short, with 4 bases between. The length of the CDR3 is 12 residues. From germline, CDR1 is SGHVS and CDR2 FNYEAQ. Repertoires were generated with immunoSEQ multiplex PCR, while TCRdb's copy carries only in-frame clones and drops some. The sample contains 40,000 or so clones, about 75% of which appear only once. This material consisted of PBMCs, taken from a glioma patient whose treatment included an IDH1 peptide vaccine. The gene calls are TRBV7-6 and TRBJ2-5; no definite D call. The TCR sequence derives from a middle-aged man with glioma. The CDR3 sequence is CASSLADETQYF. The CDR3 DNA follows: TGTGCCAGCAGCTTAGCGGATGAGACCCAGTACTTC.